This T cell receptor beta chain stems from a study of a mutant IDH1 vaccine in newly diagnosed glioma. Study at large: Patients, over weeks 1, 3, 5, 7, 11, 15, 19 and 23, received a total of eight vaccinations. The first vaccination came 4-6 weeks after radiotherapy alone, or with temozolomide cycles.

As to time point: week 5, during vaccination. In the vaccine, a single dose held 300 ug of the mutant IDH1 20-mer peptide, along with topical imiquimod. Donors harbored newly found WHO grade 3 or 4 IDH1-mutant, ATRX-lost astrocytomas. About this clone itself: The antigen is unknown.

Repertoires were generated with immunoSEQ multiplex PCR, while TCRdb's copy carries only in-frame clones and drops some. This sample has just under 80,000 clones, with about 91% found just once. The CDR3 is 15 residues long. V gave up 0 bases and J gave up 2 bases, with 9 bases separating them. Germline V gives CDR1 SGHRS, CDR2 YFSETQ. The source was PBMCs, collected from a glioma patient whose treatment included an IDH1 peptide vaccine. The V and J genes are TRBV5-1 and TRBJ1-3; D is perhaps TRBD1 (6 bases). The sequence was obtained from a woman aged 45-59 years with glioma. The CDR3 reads CASSLEGTPGNTIYF. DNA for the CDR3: TGCGCCAGCAGCTTGGAAGGGACACCTGGAAACACCATATATTTT.